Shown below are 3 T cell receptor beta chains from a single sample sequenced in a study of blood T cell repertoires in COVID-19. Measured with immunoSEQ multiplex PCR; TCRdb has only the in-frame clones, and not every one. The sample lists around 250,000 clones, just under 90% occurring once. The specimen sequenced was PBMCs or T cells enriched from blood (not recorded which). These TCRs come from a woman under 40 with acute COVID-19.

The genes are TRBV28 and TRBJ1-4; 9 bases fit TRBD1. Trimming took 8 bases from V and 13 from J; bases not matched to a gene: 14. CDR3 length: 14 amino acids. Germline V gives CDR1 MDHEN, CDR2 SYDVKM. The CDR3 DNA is TGTGCCAGCCAACTGACAGGGGGAGGGAGTGGACTGTTTTTT. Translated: CASQLTGGGSGLFF.

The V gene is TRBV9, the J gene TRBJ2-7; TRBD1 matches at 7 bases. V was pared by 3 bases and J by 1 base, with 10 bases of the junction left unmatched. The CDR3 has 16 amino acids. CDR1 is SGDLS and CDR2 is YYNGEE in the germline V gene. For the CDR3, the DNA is TGTGCCAGCAGCGCCGCTGACAGGGTTCCATCCTACGAGCAGTACTTC. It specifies CASSAADRVPSYEQYF. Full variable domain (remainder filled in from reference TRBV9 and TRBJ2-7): DSGVTQTPKHLITATGQRVTLRCSPRSGDLSVYWYQQSLDQGLQFLIQYYNGEERAKGNILERFSAQQFPDLHSELNLSSLELGDSALYFCASSAADRVPSYEQYFGPGTRLTVT.

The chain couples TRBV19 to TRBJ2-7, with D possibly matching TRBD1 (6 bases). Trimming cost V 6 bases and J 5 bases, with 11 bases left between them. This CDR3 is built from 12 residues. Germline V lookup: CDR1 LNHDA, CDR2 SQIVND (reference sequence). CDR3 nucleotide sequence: TGTGCCAGTAGCCCACAGGGTCACGAGCAGTACTTC. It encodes CASSPQGHEQYF.